The 27 T cell receptor beta chains below come from one sample, sequenced in a study of blood T cells in healthy people across ages. Together with a sample-barcoded 5' primer, a J-beta primer mix was included in a second PCR lasting about 7 to 11 cycles. MiXCR was run by TCRdb on the 5' RACE reads, yielding one entry per CDR3 protein. The data hold approximately 800,000 distinct CDR3 sequences, with approximately 55% observed a single time. Input material: blood. These TCRs come from an elderly man in good health.

With regard to this clonotype: A read error may explain this, as a much larger clone is one base away. The genes are TRBV3-1 and TRBJ2-3, with D maybe TRBD2 (5 bases). CDR1 is LGHDT, CDR2 YNNKEL, per germline (reference sequence). The CDR3 is 16 amino acids. V was shortened by 4 bases and J by 14 bases, with 28 bases between the two germline ends. The CDR3 loop is CASSPGEGGTHRDAYF. The CDR3 bases are TGTGCCAGCAGCCCCGGAGAGGGTGGTACACACAGAGACGCGTATTTT.

This chain links TRBV10-3 with TRBJ2-7; maybe TRBD2 (6 bases). Trimming took off 2 bases at V and 2 bases at J, with 16 bases between the two ends. Germline V gene data show CDR1 as ENHRY and CDR2 as SYGVKD. The CDR3 has 16 amino acids. This CDR3 is CAISERFGLTTYEQYF. In nucleotides, the CDR3 is TGTGCCATCAGTGAGAGGTTTGGACTAACCACCTACGAGCAGTACTTC.

This clonotype has only a few counts. The chain has TRBV4-1 and TRBJ1-5; unclear D gene. The length of the CDR3 is 15 residues. V was trimmed by 5 bases and J by 0 bases, leaving 11 bases between them. The germline V gene has CDR1 MGHRA and CDR2 YSYEKL. The CDR3 region has the DNA TGCGCCAGCAGCGAGACACGCGATAGCAATCAGCCCCAGCATTTT. Its protein is CASSETRDSNQPQHF.

The chain links TRBV7-2 to TRBJ2-7; TRBD2 matches 9 bases. CDR1 is SGHTA and CDR2 is FQGNSA in the germline V gene. Germline trimming cut 0 bases from V and 5 bases from J; bases unmatched to any gene: 5. This CDR3 comprises 15 residues. DNA for the CDR3: TGTGCCAGCAGCTTAGCGTCTAGCGGGAATCACGAGCAGTACTTC. It codes for CASSLASSGNHEQYF.

This chain connects TRBV5-6 to TRBJ2-3; D gene ambiguous. The CDR3 is 15 amino acids. Germline loops: CDR1 SGHDT, CDR2 YYEEEE. Between the trimmed V and J ends, which lost 2 bases and 7 bases, there was a span of 17 bases. DNA for the CDR3: TGTGCCAGCAGCTTACGACCAACTGGGAAAAATACGCAGTATTTT. Translating gives CASSLRPTGKNTQYF.

The CDR3 here is CASSLKGTSAEQYF. The CDR3 coding sequence is TGCGCCAGCAGCTTGAAAGGGACTAGCGCCGAGCAGTACTTC. The chain carries TRBV5-1 and TRBJ2-7; 10 bases agree with TRBD2. The ends lost 1 base at V and 6 bases at J; junction bases unmatched: 4. Germline V gene sequence: CDR1 SGHRS, CDR2 YFSETQ. The CDR3 length is 14 residues.

The sample holds one count of this clonotype. V gene TRBV5-1 combines with J gene TRBJ1-4; no firm D call. The CDR3 loop spans 15 amino acids. Germline V gene sequence: CDR1 SGHRS, CDR2 YFSETQ. Trimming took 3 bases from V and 8 from J, leaving 17 bases between them. This CDR3 is CASSSLGRMEEKLFF. CDR3 DNA: TGCGCCAGCAGCTCCCTCGGCCGTATGGAGGAAAAACTGTTTTTT.

The V and J genes are TRBV7-9 and TRBJ2-2; 8 positions match TRBD2. The CDR3 extends over 17 amino acids. Germline V gene sequence: CDR1 SEHNR, CDR2 FQNEAQ (reference sequence). V was clipped by 6 bases and J by 5 bases; unmatched bases: 14. The CDR3 DNA sequence: TGTGCCAGCAGACCCGCCAGACGGGAGGGTCGGACCGGGGAGCTGTTTTTT. This codes for CASRPARREGRTGELFF.

V gene TRBV4-1 combines with J gene TRBJ1-2, with 10 bases that match TRBD1. Germline CDR1 MGHRA, CDR2 YSYEKL. This CDR3 contains 16 residues. Losses at the gene ends were 2 bases for V and 5 bases for J; bases not matched to a gene: 8. CDR3 in DNA: TGCGCCAGCAGCCAACCCCGACAGGGGGCAAAATATGGCTACACCTTC. This codes for CASSQPRQGAKYGYTF.

CDR3 DNA sequence: TGTGCCAGCAGCCAACGCGGGGGCTCCTACAATGAGCAGTTCTTC. Translation gives CASSQRGGSYNEQFF. This chain links TRBV3-1 with TRBJ2-1; 7 bases line up with TRBD2. The CDR3 covers 15 residues. Per the germline V gene, CDR1 is LGHDT and CDR2 is YNNKEL (reference sequence). Trimming cost V 2 bases and J 0 bases; bases outside gene matches: 1.

This sequence joins TRBV29-1 and TRBJ2-1, with 8 bases matching TRBD1. CDR1 is SQVTM, CDR2 ANQGSEA, per germline. Losses at the gene ends were 6 bases for V and 6 bases for J; bases not matched to a gene: 10. The CDR3 contains 14 residues. The CDR3 nucleotides read TGCAGCGTCGCGGACAGGGAAGTGATCAATGAGCAGTTCTTC. The encoded protein is CSVADREVINEQFF.

The chain links TRBV5-1 to TRBJ2-3; TRBD1 matches 11 bases. V lost 4 bases to trimming and J lost 2 bases; unmatched junction nucleotides: 6. This CDR3 has 16 residues. Per the germline V gene, CDR1 is SGHRS and CDR2 is YFSETQ. DNA of the CDR3: TGCGCCAGCAGCCCGGGGACAGGGGGTTACACAGATACGCAGTATTTT. Translation gives CASSPGTGGYTDTQYF. The entire variable domain, with the rest obtained from reference TRBV5-1 and TRBJ2-3, is as follows: KAGVTQTPRYLIKTRGQQVTLSCSPISGHRSVSWYQQTPGQGLQFLFEYFSETQRNKGNFPGRFSGRQFSNSRSEMNVSTLELGDSALYLCASSPGTGGYTDTQYFGPGTRLTVL.

V is TRBV29-1 and J is TRBJ1-2; D is unclear. Looked up from germline, CDR1 is SQVTM and CDR2 is ANQGSEA. V was clipped by 2 bases and J by 4 bases, with 8 bases between them. The CDR3 has 12 residues. Written as DNA, the CDR3 is TGCAGCGTTGAAACAGCCTTCTATGGCTACACCTTC. Its protein is CSVETAFYGYTF. The full variable domain, in which reference TRBV29-1 and TRBJ1-2 provide the parts outside the CDR3, is SAVISQKPSRDICQRGTSLTIQCQVDSQVTMMFWYRQQPGQSLTLIATANQGSEATYESGFVIDKFPISRPNLTFSTLTVSNMSPEDSSIYLCSVETAFYGYTFGSGTRLTVV.

This clonotype came up a few times. The chain employs TRBV27 and TRBJ2-3, with 12 bases that match TRBD2. This CDR3 contains 15 residues. Germline CDR1 reads MNHEY; CDR2 reads SMNVEV (reference sequence). The V segment lost 7 bases and the J segment 14 bases; nucleotides outside the gene matches: 16. The CDR3 DNA is TGTGCCAGCAAGCCGACTAGCGGGGGCAGTAGATACGCGTATTTT. Protein product: CASKPTSGGSRYAYF.

The chain uses TRBV7-2 and TRBJ2-3, with D possibly being TRBD2 (5 bases). The ends were cut back, 5 bases at V and 14 bases at J, with 20 bases in the middle. Germline CDR1 and CDR2: SGHTA and FQGNSA. This CDR3 region has 13 residues. CDR3 bases: TGTGCCAGCAGCGTAGGGCTTCGGGGATACGCGTATTTT. Its translation is CASSVGLRGYAYF.

The chain employs TRBV6-5 and TRBJ1-2; the D gene is possibly TRBD1 (5 bases). The V gene lost 0 bases and the J gene lost 4 bases, with 12 bases spanning the gap. Germline-derived CDR1 and CDR2 are MNHEY and SVGAGI. The CDR3 is made up of 15 amino acids. The CDR3 DNA is TGTGCCAGCAGTTACTCCAAGGGGCCTGCCTATGGCTACACCTTC. As protein: CASSYSKGPAYGYTF.

The sample holds one count of this clonotype. The J gene is TRBJ2-4, the V gene TRBV4-2; 14 nucleotides agree with TRBD2. The DNA matches TRBJ2-7 better at its end, which makes the J call doubtful. Germline V gene data show CDR1 as LGHNA and CDR2 as YNFKEQ. This CDR3 has 16 amino acids. The CDR3 is CASSQEGTSGSDEQYF. The CDR3 region has the DNA TGTGCCAGCAGCCAAGAGGGGACTAGCGGGAGCGACGAGCAGTACTTC.

The chain combines TRBV28 with TRBJ2-7; tentatively, D is TRBD1 (6 bases). V dropped 1 base and J dropped 0 bases, with 19 bases sitting between them. Germline lookup yields CDR1 MDHEN and CDR2 SYDVKM. The CDR3 totals 18 residues. Written as DNA, the CDR3 is TGTGCCAGCAGTTTATCTGGGGGCTTAAATCCAAGCTCCTACGAGCAGTACTTC. It is translated as CASSLSGGLNPSSYEQYF.

The V and J genes are TRBV20-1 and TRBJ2-1; 7 bases line up with TRBD2. Looked up from germline, CDR1 is DFQATT and CDR2 is SNEGSKA (reference sequence). The CDR3 totals 14 residues. The ends lost 2 bases at V and 4 bases at J; junction bases unmatched: 5. The CDR3 region has the DNA TGCAGTGCTAGAAAGAGGGAGGGGTACAATGAGCAGTTCTTC. Translated, it gives CSARKREGYNEQFF.

V is TRBV6-5 and J is TRBJ2-3; D is unresolved. CDR3 size: 13 residues. CDR1 is MNHEY and CDR2 is SVGAGI in the germline V gene. Trimming pared 6 bases from V and 10 bases from J, leaving 17 bases between. In DNA form, the CDR3 reads TGTGCCAGCAGCCTGTCCTTTTTTGTAGCGCAGTATTTT. Translating gives CASSLSFFVAQYF.

This sequence joins TRBV12-3 or TRBV12-4 and TRBJ1-1; D may be TRBD1 (5 bases). Trimming left V 3 bases short and J 10 bases short, with 9 bases between. The CDR3 contains 11 residues. CDR3 bases: TGTGCCAGCAGTTTTCTGGGGGGAGCTTTCTTT. Residues: CASSFLGGAFF.

This clonotype was detected only a few times. The CDR3: CASSLTGLAGAPQNIQYF. In DNA form, the CDR3 reads TGTGCCAGCAGCCTCACCGGACTAGCGGGAGCCCCCCAAAACATTCAGTACTTC. This chain connects TRBV7-9 to TRBJ2-4; the match to TRBD2 covers 13 bases. There are 18 residues in the CDR3. Germline loops: CDR1 SEHNR, CDR2 FQNEAQ (reference sequence). Trimming removed 5 bases from V and 5 bases from J; junction bases left unmatched: 12.

The chain uses TRBV12-3 or TRBV12-4 and TRBJ2-5; maybe TRBD2 (5 bases). With 7 bases removed from V and 4 bases from J, the gap between germline ends came to 13 bases. CDR3 size: 13 residues. The DNA of the CDR3 is TGTGCCAGCACGGAACCGGGATTAGAGACCCAGTACTTC. It specifies CASTEPGLETQYF.

V gene TRBV24-1 combines with J gene TRBJ2-3; TRBD2 is a possible D gene (6 bases). This CDR3 comprises 14 residues. The V gene lost 5 bases and the J gene lost 2 bases, with 10 bases spanning the gap. The germline V gene encodes CDR1 KGHDR and CDR2 SFDVKD. CDR3 residues: CATSARDSTDTQYF. DNA for the CDR3: TGTGCCACCAGTGCCAGGGACTCCACAGATACGCAGTATTTT.

This chain joins TRBV7-3 and TRBJ2-3; D unresolved. Trimming shortened V by 1 base and J by 9 bases, and 11 bases separated the two germline ends. The V gene's germline CDR1 is SGHTA and CDR2 FQGTGA. CDR3 length: 13 residues. In nucleotides, the CDR3 is TGTGCCAGCAGCTTAAGGGCCTTCGCAACGCAGTATTTT. This encodes CASSLRAFATQYF.

This chain uses TRBV20-1 with TRBJ2-1; unclear D gene. CDR3 length: 12 residues. CDR1 is DFQATT, CDR2 SNEGSKA, per germline (reference sequence). The CDR3, as DNA: TGCAGCGCTCCCAGGTTGGAAGAGACCCAGTTCTTC. Its translation: CSAPRLEETQFF.

The CDR3 DNA is TGTGCCAGCAGCCCAGGGGCTAGCGGAAGGGAGCAGTACTTC. Its translation is CASSPGASGREQYF. The chain employs TRBV12-3 or TRBV12-4 and TRBJ2-4, with D perhaps matching TRBD2 (7 bases). The ends were cut back, 6 bases at V and 13 bases at J, with 22 bases in the middle. This CDR3 contains 14 residues.